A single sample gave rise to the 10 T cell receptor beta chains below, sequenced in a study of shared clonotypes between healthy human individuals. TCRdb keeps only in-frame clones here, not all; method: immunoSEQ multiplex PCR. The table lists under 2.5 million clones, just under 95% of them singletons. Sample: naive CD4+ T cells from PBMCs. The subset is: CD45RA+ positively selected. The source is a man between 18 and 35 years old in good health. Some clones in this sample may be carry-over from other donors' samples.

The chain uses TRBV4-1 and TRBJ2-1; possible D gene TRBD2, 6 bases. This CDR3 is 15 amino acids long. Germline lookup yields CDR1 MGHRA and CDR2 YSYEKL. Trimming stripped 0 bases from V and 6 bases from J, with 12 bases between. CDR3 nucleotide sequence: TGCGCCAGCAGCCAAGATCTAGCGAATCTCAATGAGCAGTTCTTC. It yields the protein CASSQDLANLNEQFF.

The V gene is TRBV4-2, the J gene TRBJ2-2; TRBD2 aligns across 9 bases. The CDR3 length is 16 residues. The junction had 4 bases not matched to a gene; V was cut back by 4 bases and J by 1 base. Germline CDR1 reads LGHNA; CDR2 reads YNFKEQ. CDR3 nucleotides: TGTGCCAGCAGCCCCAGCGGGAGGAGGAACACCGGGGAGCTGTTTTTT. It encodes CASSPSGRRNTGELFF.

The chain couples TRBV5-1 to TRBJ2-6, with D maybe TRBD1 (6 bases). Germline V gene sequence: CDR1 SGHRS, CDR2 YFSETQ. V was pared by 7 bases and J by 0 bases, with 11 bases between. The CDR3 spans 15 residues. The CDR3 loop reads CASGLQGSGANVLTF. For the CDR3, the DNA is TGCGCCAGCGGTCTACAGGGCTCTGGGGCCAACGTCCTGACTTTC.

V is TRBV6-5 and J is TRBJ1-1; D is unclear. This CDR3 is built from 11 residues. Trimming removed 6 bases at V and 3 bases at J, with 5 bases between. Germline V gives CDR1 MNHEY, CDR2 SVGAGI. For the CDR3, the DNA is TGTGCCAGCAGCTCAGACACTGAAGCTTTCTTT. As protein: CASSSDTEAFF.

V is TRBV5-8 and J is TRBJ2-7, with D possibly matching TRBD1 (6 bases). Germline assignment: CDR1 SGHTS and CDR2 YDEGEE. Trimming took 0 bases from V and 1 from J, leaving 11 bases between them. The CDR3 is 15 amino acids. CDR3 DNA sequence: TGTGCCAGCAGCTTGGAAGGGGGAAGGTCCTACGAGCAGTACTTC. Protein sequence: CASSLEGGRSYEQYF.

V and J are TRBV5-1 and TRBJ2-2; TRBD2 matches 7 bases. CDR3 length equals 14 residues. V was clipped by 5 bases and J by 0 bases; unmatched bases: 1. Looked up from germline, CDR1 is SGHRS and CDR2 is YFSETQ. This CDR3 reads CASRTSTNTGELFF. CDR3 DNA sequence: TGCGCCAGCAGGACTAGCACGAACACCGGGGAGCTGTTTTTT. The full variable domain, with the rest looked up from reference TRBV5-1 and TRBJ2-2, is KAGVTQTPRYLIKTRGQQVTLSCSPISGHRSVSWYQQTPGQGLQFLFEYFSETQRNKGNFPGRFSGRQFSNSRSEMNVSTLELGDSALYLCASRTSTNTGELFFGEGSRLTVL.

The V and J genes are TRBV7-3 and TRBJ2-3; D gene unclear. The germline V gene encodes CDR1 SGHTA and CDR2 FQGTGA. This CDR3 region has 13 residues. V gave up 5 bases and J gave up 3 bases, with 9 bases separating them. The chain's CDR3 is CASSPHGTDTQYF. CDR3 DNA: TGTGCCAGCAGCCCCCATGGAACAGATACGCAGTATTTT.

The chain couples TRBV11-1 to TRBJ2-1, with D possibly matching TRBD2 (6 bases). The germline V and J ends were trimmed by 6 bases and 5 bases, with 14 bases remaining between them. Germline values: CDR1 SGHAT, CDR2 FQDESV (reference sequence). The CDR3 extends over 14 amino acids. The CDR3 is CASSQREQHNEQFF. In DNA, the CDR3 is TGTGCCAGCAGTCAACGGGAGCAACACAATGAGCAGTTCTTC.

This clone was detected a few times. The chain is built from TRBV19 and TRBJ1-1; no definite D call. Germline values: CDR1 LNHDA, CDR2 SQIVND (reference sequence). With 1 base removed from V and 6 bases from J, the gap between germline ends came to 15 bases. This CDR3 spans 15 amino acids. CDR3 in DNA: TGTGCCAGTAGTATAGTCTTCGGGGTTGGGGCTGAAGCTTTCTTT. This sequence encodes CASSIVFGVGAEAFF.

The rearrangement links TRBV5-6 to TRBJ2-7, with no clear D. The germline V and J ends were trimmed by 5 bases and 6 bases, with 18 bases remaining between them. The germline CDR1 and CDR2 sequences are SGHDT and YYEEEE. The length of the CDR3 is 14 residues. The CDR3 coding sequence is TGTGCCAGCAGGGTCCCGGGTTCGACTGGCGAGCAGTACTTC. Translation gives CASRVPGSTGEQYF.